These 10 T cell receptor beta chains came from one sample sequenced in a study of spatial heterogeneity in lung cancer. Study results and caveats: How many expanded intratumoral alpha and beta TCRs were present tracked the tumor mutation count, which was a count of nonsynonymous mutations.

Time point of the sample: sample taken at primary tumor resection. No cognate antigen is known for these TCRs. TCRdb reanalysed the 5' RACE reads using MiXCR and keeps one entry per CDR3 protein. This table holds fewer than 30,000 distinct CDR3 sequences, 7.1% found once. The sample in question was lung tumor tissue, obtained at surgery. These receptor sequences come from a male donor with early-stage non-small cell lung cancer.

The chain carries TRBV18 and TRBJ2-5; D gene unclear. CDR1 and CDR2 from the germline V gene are KGHSH and LQKENI. Trimming cost V 5 bases and J 0 bases, with 16 bases left between them. This CDR3 contains 16 residues. In DNA, the CDR3 is TGTGCCAGCTCAGCAGCTGGAGCCCAAAACCAAGAGACCCAGTACTTC. Translating it yields CASSAAGAQNQETQYF.

This clonotype appeared a few times. The chain combines TRBV6-2 or TRBV6-3 with TRBJ2-1, with 10 bases that match TRBD2. CDR1 MNHEY and CDR2 SVGEGT come from the germline V gene. This CDR3 has 16 amino acids. Trimming at V came to 2 bases and at J to 6 bases, leaving 7 bases not matched to a gene. CDR3 in DNA: TGTGCCAGCAGTTACCCGTCCCGACTAGCGGGCAATGAGCAGTTCTTC. It is translated as CASSYPSRLAGNEQFF.

At least ten counts were recorded for this clonotype. This chain links TRBV27 with TRBJ2-7, with no clear D. Germline lookup yields CDR1 MNHEY and CDR2 SMNVEV (reference sequence). V was shortened by 6 bases and J by 6 bases, with 21 bases between the two germline ends. This CDR3 region has 15 residues. The CDR3 protein is CASRSWTTLNGEQYF. The CDR3 DNA sequence: TGTGCCAGCAGATCCTGGACCACCCTTAACGGCGAGCAGTACTTC.

The chain combines TRBV11-2 with TRBJ2-3; D gene uncertain. The CDR3 is made up of 14 amino acids. Germline values: CDR1 SGHAT, CDR2 FQNNGV. V lost 5 bases and J lost 1, with 10 bases in between. The CDR3 sequence is CASSPARGTDTQYF. The CDR3 DNA reads TGTGCCAGCAGCCCCGCACGAGGCACAGATACGCAGTATTTT. Variable domain in full (rest from reference TRBV11-2 and TRBJ2-3): EAGVAQSPRYKIIEKRQSVAFWCNPISGHATLYWYQQILGQGPKLLIQFQNNGVVDDSQLPKDRFSAERLKGVDSTLKIQPAKLEDSAVYLCASSPARGTDTQYFGPGTRLTVL.

This clonotype was recorded a few times. The CDR3 DNA reads TGTGCCAGCAGCTTCCGGGGGGCCAACAATGAGCAGTTCTTC. It codes for CASSFRGANNEQFF. The rearrangement joins TRBV11-2 to TRBJ2-1, with a possible D match to TRBD2 (7 bases). The V end was cut by 3 bases, the J end by 5 bases, with 11 bases between. The CDR3 totals 14 residues. Germline V gene data show CDR1 as SGHAT and CDR2 as FQNNGV.

This clonotype was observed many times. The chain carries TRBV4-1 and TRBJ2-5, with no clear D. The CDR3 has 13 amino acids. Deletions cut 1 base from V and 2 bases from J, with 5 bases between. Looked up from germline, CDR1 is MGHRA and CDR2 is YSYEKL. CDR3 region: CASSQGVQETQYF. DNA of the CDR3: TGCGCCAGCAGCCAAGGGGTGCAAGAGACCCAGTACTTC.

This clonotype was seen at least ten times. The chain employs TRBV6-2 or TRBV6-3 and TRBJ1-5, with 7 bases lining up with TRBD1. The CDR3 runs to 16 residues. Unmatched junction bases numbered 4, after V lost 1 base and J lost 1 base. CDR1 MNHEY and CDR2 SVGEGT come from the germline V gene. The CDR3 region has the DNA TGTGCCAGCAGTTACTGGGGACAGAGGAGCAATCAGCCCCAGCATTTT. Protein product: CASSYWGQRSNQPQHF.

This clonotype was picked up many times. This chain uses TRBV5-1 with TRBJ2-2; TRBD2 agrees at 9 bases. Per germline, CDR1 SGHRS and CDR2 YFSETQ. V shed 0 bases and J 0 bases; nucleotides not matched to a gene: 3. CDR3 length equals 17 residues. The CDR3 loop reads CASSLASGAANTGELFF. In nucleotides, the CDR3 is TGCGCCAGCAGCTTGGCTAGCGGGGCCGCGAACACCGGGGAGCTGTTTTTT.

This clonotype appeared a few times. V and J are TRBV5-1 and TRBJ2-3; 8 bases are shared with TRBD1. Germline CDR1 and CDR2: SGHRS and YFSETQ. CDR3 length: 21 amino acids. J was trimmed by 4 bases and V by 2 bases; bases with no gene match: 24. CDR3: CASSLEEFGTGLRSRADTQYF. In DNA, the CDR3 is TGCGCCAGCAGCTTAGAGGAATTCGGGACAGGTTTAAGAAGTCGCGCAGATACGCAGTATTTT.

This clonotype was seen a handful of times. The chain recombines TRBV28 with TRBJ1-2, with 8 bases lining up with TRBD1. CDR1 and CDR2 from the germline V gene are MDHEN and SYDVKM. CDR3 length: 15 residues. With V trimmed by 4 bases and J by 2 bases, 6 bases remained unmatched. CDR3 region: CASSSRTGWNYGYTF. CDR3 DNA sequence: TGTGCCAGCAGTTCACGGACAGGGTGGAACTATGGCTACACCTTC.